This T cell receptor (beta chain) comes out of a study of T cells in women clearing cervical HPV infection. Study-level background: Women with histologically confirmed HPV16-related CIN3 or worse, 2 with invasive cancer, served as cases.

Genomic DNA, averaging around 1,200 ng per sample, yielded TCR beta CDR3 via immunoSEQ. Profiled with immunoSEQ multiplex PCR; TCRdb holds only in-frame clones, not every one. The sample table includes roughly 20,000 clones. The CDR3 loop spans 17 amino acids. J was trimmed by 5 bases and V by 6 bases; bases with no gene match: 13. Germline loops: CDR1 SGHVS, CDR2 FNYEAQ. Turning to this clone: Its target is not known. The CDR3 end falls 3 residues outside the read, so it is completed with the germline J gene.

Findings and caveats of the study: It is unknown whether associations predate infection; no effector/memory or HPV-specific sorting. TRBV6-7 relative abundance averaged roughly 0.1% in cases and approximately 0.15% in controls.

The sequence came from a woman between 18 and 70 years old with a cervical HPV16 infection that either progressed to CIN3+ or cleared (not recorded which). Input material: blood buffy coat. The chain joins TRBV7-6 to TRBJ2-2; TRBD1 matches 9 bases. The DNA read from the CDR3 is TGTGCCAGCAGTTTTACACCGGGACAGGGTTTAACCGGGGAG. This codes for CASSFTPGQGLTGE. The CDR3 reads in full as CASSFTPGQGLTGELFF.